This T cell receptor (beta chain) was observed in a study of blood T cell repertoires in COVID-19. The CDR3 is made up of 16 amino acids. CDR1 is SGHDT, CDR2 YYEEEE, per germline. The V segment lost 4 bases and the J segment 2 bases; nucleotides outside the gene matches: 5. Generated by immunoSEQ multiplex PCR, the TCRdb table keeps only in-frame clones and is missing some. The sample yields some 150,000 clones, roughly 87% seen once. The sequence derives from a woman aged 45-60 years with acute or convalescent COVID-19. The J gene is TRBJ2-1, the V gene TRBV5-6, with 11 bases that match TRBD2. The sample was peripheral blood. The CDR3 DNA reads TGTGCCAGCAGCCCGGGACTAGCGGACCCCTACAATGAGCAGTTCTTC. It is translated as CASSPGLADPYNEQFF.